The source of this T cell receptor (beta chain) is a study of OX40 agonist ivuxolimab in advanced cancers. Regarding the research as a whole: Ivuxolimab was an agonistic, fully human IgG2 monoclonal antibody directed against OX40 (CD134), a costimulatory receptor. Intravenous ivuxolimab was administered to patients every 2 weeks at six dose levels: 0.01, 0.1, 0.3, 1.5, 3 and 10 mg/kg. Of the 52 patients in dose escalation, about 20 had hepatocellular carcinoma, some 15 had melanoma, 9 had renal cell carcinoma and 9 had head and neck cancer. A male proportion of roughly 85% and a mean age of around 60 years, ranging from about 20 to 80, were recorded for the dose-escalation cohort. Prior anti-PD-1, anti-PD-L1 or anti-CTLA-4 therapy was permitted, and approximately 39% of dose-escalation patients had received checkpoint inhibitors. Partial responses were achieved by three dose-escalation patients, of whom one had hepatocellular carcinoma and two had cutaneous melanoma. Peripheral TCRbeta sequencing was intended to test whether TCR sequence diversity was altered and clonal T-cell expansion was caused by ivuxolimab. The paper reports the monotherapy dose-escalation portion (N of about 47 patients) of the phase I ivuxolimab trial.

The trial excluded patients who had a history of autoimmune disease or who were on systemic immunosuppression. Peripheral blood for TCR sequencing was drawn from every dose cohort at baseline, at cycle 4 day 1 and at cycle 7 day 1. Samples came from an open-label, multicenter, first-in-human phase I dose-escalation trial of ivuxolimab. The trial enrolled adults with locally advanced or metastatic head and neck squamous cell, hepatocellular, melanoma or renal cell carcinoma. Before TCR sequencing, CD4+ and CD8+ T cells were separately sorted from peripheral blood. Summary of the overall study and its limitations: Low levels of normalized T-cell clonal expansion were also seen in some patients who did not respond. Clonal expansion of both CD4+ and CD8+ blood T cells was observed from baseline to week 6 at doses 0.1 to 3.0 mg/kg. Partial responders in the 0.1-3.0 mg/kg groups had among the lowest normalized peripheral clonal expansion, especially among CD8+ T cells. The antigen specificity of the clonally expanded peripheral T cells was not determined. On average, CD8+ T cells showed more expanded clones than CD4+ T cells after ivuxolimab.

Genomic DNA was extracted from sorted cells for sequencing of the TCRbeta CDR3 region. TCRbeta CDR3 regions were sequenced using the immunoSEQ Assay. The clones in this table, taken by TCRdb from immuneACCESS, are in-frame only. Not every clone is retained; where verified, under half of the shortfall comes from an unresolved V gene, and the cause of the rest is unknown. Recorded for this sample are about 76,000 clones; about 85% of them occurred a single time. Of the sample, around 1.8% is held by the ten largest clones. This clone was picked up one time. The antigen it recognizes is unknown. No much larger clonotype is one base removed from it; base qualities were not supplied. This TCR derives from an adult with an advanced solid tumor such as melanoma, head and neck, liver or kidney cancer. The specimen was CD4+ or CD8+ T cells sorted from blood, collected in a trial of the OX40 agonist ivuxolimab.

DNA sequence: TGTGCCACCAGCCTAAAAGGGGGTAGTTGGGGGAAAAGCACAGATACGCAGTATTTT. This translates into CATSLKGGSWGKSTDTQYF. The V and J genes are TRBV15 and TRBJ2-3; possibly the D gene is TRBD1, per 6 matching bases. From the cysteine up to the phenylalanine, the CDR3 has a length of 19 residues. The only DNA kept is the CDR3, 57 bases in frame from the first base. The V and J ends are trimmed by 5 bases and 0 bases, leaving 24 bases between them. For CDR1 and CDR2, the germline V gene (reference sequence) lists LNHNV and YYDKDF.